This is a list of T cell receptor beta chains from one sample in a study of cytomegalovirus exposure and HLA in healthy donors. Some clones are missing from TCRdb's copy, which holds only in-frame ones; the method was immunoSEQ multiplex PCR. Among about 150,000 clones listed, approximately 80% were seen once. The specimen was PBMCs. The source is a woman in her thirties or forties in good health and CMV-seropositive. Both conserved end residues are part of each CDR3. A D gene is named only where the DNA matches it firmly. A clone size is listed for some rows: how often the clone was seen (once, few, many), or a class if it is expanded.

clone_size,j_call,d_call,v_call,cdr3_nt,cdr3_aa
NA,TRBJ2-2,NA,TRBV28,TGTGCCAGCAGCCTAAGGGGGGGGGCCCCGAACACCGGGGAGCTGTTTTTT,CASSLRGGAPNTGELFF
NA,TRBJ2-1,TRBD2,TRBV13,TGTGCCAGCAGCTTGGCGGGGGACAATGAGCAGTTCTTC,CASSLAGDNEQFF
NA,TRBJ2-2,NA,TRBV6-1,TGTGCCATCACGGTGAACACCGGGGAGCTGTTTTTT,CAITVNTGELFF
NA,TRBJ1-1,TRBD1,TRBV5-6,TGTGCCAGCAGCCAGGACAGGGGCACTGAAGCTTTCTTT,CASSQDRGTEAFF
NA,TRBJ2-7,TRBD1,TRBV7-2,TGTGCCAGCAGCCCTCAAGGGACAGGTGGCGAGCAGTACTTC,CASSPQGTGGEQYF
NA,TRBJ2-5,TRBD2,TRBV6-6,TGTGCCAGCAGTTGGACTAGCCGCACTGGGGGGGAGACCCAGTACTTC,CASSWTSRTGGETQYF
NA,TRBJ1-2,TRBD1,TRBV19,TGTGCCAGTAGTATCGTGGGACAGGGGCACTATGGCTACACCTTC,CASSIVGQGHYGYTF
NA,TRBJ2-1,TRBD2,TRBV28,TGTGCCAGCAAGTCGGCGGGAGCTTCCTACAATGAGCAGTTCTTC,CASKSAGASYNEQFF
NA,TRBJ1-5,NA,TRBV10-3,TGTGCCATCAGTGATCCCCTTCCAGGGGATGTACAGCCCCAGCATTTT,CAISDPLPGDVQPQHF
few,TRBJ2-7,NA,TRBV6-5,TGTGCCAGCAGTTACTCAGCGGGTGACGAGCAGTACTTC,CASSYSAGDEQYF
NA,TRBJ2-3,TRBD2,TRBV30,TGTGCCTGGAAGGCGGGAGGGTCAGATACGCAGTATTTT,CAWKAGGSDTQYF
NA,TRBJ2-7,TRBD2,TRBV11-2,TGTGCCAGCAGCCGTCTGACTAGCGTGGGCGAGCAGTACTTC,CASSRLTSVGEQYF
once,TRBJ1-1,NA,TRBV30,TGTGCCTGGAGTTCAGGGTCCTTGGCTGAAGCTTTCTTT,CAWSSGSLAEAFF
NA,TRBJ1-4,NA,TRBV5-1,TGCGCCAGCAGCTTGGCAGGAGGGTATGGCGAAAAACTGTTTTTT,CASSLAGGYGEKLFF
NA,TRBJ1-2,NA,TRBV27,TGTGCCAGCAGTTTGTCTGGGGCCACCTACTTTAACTATGGCTACACCTTC,CASSLSGATYFNYGYTF
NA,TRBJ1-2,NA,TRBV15,TGTGCCACCAGCAGACAGGGTTATGGCTACACCTTC,CATSRQGYGYTF
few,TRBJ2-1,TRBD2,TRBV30,TGTGCCTGGATAAGGAGCGGGAGATATAATGAGCAGTTCTTC,CAWIRSGRYNEQFF
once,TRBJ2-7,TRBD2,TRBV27,TGTGCCAGCAGTTTATGGGGATCAACTTCTAGCGGGATGCGGGAGCAGTACTTC,CASSLWGSTSSGMREQYF
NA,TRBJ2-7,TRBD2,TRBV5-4,TGTGCCAGCAGGATTGCGGGAGGTGACGAGCAGTACTTC,CASRIAGGDEQYF
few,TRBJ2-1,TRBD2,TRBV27,TGTGCCAGCTCGAACACGGCTAGCGGGTACAATGAGCAGTTCTTC,CASSNTASGYNEQFF
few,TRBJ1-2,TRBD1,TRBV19,TGTGCCAGTAGTAGACACTCAGGGGGCGCCGGCTACACCTTC,CASSRHSGGAGYTF
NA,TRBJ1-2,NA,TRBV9,TGTGCCAGCAGCGTAGGGGACACTAACTATGGCTACACCTTC,CASSVGDTNYGYTF
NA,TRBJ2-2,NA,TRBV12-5,TGTGCTAGTGCGGACACCGGGGAGCTGTTTTTT,CASADTGELFF
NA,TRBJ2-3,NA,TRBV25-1,TGTGCCAGCAGTCTTGGCTCCACAGATACGCAGTATTTT,CASSLGSTDTQYF
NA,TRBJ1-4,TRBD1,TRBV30,TGTGCCTGGAGTGGGGCCAGGGGGAATGAAAAACTGTTTTTT,CAWSGARGNEKLFF
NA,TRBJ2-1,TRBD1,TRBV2,TGTGCCAGCAGTGAAGCACTCTGGACAGGGTACTCTAATGAGCAGTTCTTC,CASSEALWTGYSNEQFF
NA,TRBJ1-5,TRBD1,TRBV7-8,TGTGCCAGCAGCACGCGGGACAGGGTGGGCAATCAGCCCCAGCATTTT,CASSTRDRVGNQPQHF
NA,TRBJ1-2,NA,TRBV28,TGTGCCAGCAGTTTTACCAGCTATGGCTACACCTTC,CASSFTSYGYTF
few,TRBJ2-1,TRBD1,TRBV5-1,TGCGCCAGCAGCCCCGGGACAGGGCTCAATGAGCAGTTCTTC,CASSPGTGLNEQFF
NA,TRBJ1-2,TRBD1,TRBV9,TGTGCCAGCAGCGTTCGACAGGGGGACCGCTATGGCTACACCTTC,CASSVRQGDRYGYTF
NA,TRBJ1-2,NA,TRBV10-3,TGTGCCACCAATGGAGGGGGGGCTGATGGCTACACCTTC,CATNGGGADGYTF
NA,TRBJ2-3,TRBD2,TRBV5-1,TGCGCCTCCCGGGAAGGAGCGGGAGTAGATACGCAGTATTTT,CASREGAGVDTQYF
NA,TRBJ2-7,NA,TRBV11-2,TGTGCCAGCAGCTTAGGCCCAGGTGCGACCTACGAGCAGTACTTC,CASSLGPGATYEQYF
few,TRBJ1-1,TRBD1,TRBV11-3,TGTGCCAGCAGCGGGCGACAGGGGGACACTGAAGCTTTCTTT,CASSGRQGDTEAFF
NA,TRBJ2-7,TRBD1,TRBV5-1,TGCGCCAGCAGCTCGAGACAGGGAAGCTCCTACGAGCAGTACTTC,CASSSRQGSSYEQYF
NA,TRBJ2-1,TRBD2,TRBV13,TGTGCCAGCAGCTCAAGGGGACTATTGGAGGGTAATGAGCAGTTCTTC,CASSSRGLLEGNEQFF
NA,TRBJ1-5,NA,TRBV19,TGTGCCAGTAGTAACACCTTTTCACAGCAGCCCCAGCATTTT,CASSNTFSQQPQHF
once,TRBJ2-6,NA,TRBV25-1,TGTGCCAGCAGTGATTCAGGGGTCTCTGGGGCCAACGTCCTGACTTTC,CASSDSGVSGANVLTF
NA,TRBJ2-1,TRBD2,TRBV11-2,TGTGCCAGCAGCCCGCAGACCCAAGGACTAGCGGGAGGACCCGAGCAGTTCTTC,CASSPQTQGLAGGPEQFF
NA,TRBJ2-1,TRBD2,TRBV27,TGTGCCAGCAGTTTAATGACGACTAGCGGGAGTGTAAATGAGCAGTTCTTC,CASSLMTTSGSVNEQFF
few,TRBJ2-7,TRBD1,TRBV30,TGTGCCTGGAGTGTTGGGGGGACAGGGGGCACGCAGTACTTC,CAWSVGGTGGTQYF
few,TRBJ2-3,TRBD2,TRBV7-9,TGTGCCAGCAGCTTAGGACTAGCTGCTAGCACAGATACGCAGTATTTT,CASSLGLAASTDTQYF
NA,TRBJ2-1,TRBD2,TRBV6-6,TGTGCCAGCTGGAACCAACCTAGCGGGAGCCAGAATGAGCAGTTCTTC,CASWNQPSGSQNEQFF
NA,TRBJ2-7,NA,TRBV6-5,TGTGCCAGCCGGGAACAGGGTTACCGCGGGGAGCAGTACTTC,CASREQGYRGEQYF
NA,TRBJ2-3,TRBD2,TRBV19,TGTGCCAGTAAAGAGGGAGGGGGCACAGATACGCAGTATTTT,CASKEGGGTDTQYF
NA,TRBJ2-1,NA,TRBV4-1,TGCGCCAGCAGCCAAGAGATCAACGGGGGAAATGAGCAGTTCTTC,CASSQEINGGNEQFF
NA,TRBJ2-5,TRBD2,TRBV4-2,TGTGCCAGCAGCCGCGGGGCTAGCGGGACTCAAGAGACCCAGTACTTC,CASSRGASGTQETQYF
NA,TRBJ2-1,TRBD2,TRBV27,TGTGCCAGCAGTTTACCTAGCGGGGTCGATGAGCAGTTCTTC,CASSLPSGVDEQFF